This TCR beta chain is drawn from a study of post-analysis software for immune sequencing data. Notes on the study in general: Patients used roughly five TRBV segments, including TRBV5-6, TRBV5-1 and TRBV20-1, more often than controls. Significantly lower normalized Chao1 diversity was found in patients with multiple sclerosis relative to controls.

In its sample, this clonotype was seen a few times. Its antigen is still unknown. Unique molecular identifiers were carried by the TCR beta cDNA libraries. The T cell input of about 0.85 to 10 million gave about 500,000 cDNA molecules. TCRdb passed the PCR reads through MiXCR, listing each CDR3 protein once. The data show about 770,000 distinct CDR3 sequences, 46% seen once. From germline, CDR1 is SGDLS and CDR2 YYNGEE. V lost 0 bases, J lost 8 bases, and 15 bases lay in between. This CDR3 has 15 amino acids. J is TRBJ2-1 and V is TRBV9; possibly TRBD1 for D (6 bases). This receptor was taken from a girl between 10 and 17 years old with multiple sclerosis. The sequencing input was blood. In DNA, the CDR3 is TGTGCCAGCAGCGTAGAGGGGGTGGACCGCGATGAGCAGTTCTTC. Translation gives CASSVEGVDRDEQFF. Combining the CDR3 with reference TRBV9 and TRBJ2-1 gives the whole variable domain DSGVTQTPKHLITATGQRVTLRCSPRSGDLSVYWYQQSLDQGLQFLIQYYNGEERAKGNILERFSAQQFPDLHSELNLSSLELGDSALYFCASSVEGVDRDEQFFGPGTRLTVL.